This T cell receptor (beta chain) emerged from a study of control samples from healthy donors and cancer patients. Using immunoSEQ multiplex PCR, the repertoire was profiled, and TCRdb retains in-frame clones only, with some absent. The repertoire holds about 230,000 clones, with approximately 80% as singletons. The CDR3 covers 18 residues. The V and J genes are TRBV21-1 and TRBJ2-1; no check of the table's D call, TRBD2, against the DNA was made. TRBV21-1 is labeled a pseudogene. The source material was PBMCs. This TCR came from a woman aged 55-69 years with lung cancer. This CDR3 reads CASRETSGGPPCYNEQFF. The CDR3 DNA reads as TGTGCCAGCAGGGAGACTAGCGGGGGGCCGCCGTGTTACAATGAGCAGTTCTTC.